A single sample gave rise to the 21 T cell receptor beta chains below, sequenced in a study of graft-versus-host responses after intestinal transplantation. The method was immunoSEQ multiplex PCR; TCRdb's version includes in-frame clones alone and lacks a portion of them. This sample has 55,000 to 70,000 clones; around 90% occur once, and the top ten carry approximately 2.9%. This specimen consisted of PBMCs, obtained almost 120 days after intestinal transplantation. These receptors were taken from a human patient who received an intestinal transplant, so some T cells may come from the graft donor.

The V call is TRBV7-3, the J call TRBJ2-2, with 7 bases aligning to TRBD1. Germline CDR1 SGHTA, CDR2 FQGTGA. The V segment lost 2 bases and the J segment 5 bases; nucleotides outside the gene matches: 5. The CDR3 is 15 amino acids. The CDR3 loop is CASSLHRGSTGELFF. The DNA of the CDR3 is TGTGCCAGCAGCTTACACAGGGGAAGTACCGGGGAGCTGTTTTTT.

This rearrangement joins TRBV28 to TRBJ1-2; tentatively, D is TRBD1 (6 bases). CDR1 is MDHEN, CDR2 SYDVKM, per germline. Trimming removed 3 bases at V and 1 base at J, with 18 bases between. The CDR3 consists of 17 residues. CDR3 region: CASSLAYDRHYNYGYTF. The CDR3 DNA reads TGTGCCAGCAGTTTGGCTTATGACAGGCACTATAACTATGGCTACACCTTC.

V and J are TRBV5-4 and TRBJ1-6; 9 bases align to TRBD1. Germline assignment: CDR1 SGHNT and CDR2 YYREEE (reference sequence). The CDR3 loop spans 15 amino acids. V trimming: 4 bases; J trimming: 5 bases; junction bases outside the gene matches: 4. The CDR3 region has the DNA TGTGCCAGCAGCGGACAGGGGAGAGATAATTCACCCCTCCACTTT. Its protein product is CASSGQGRDNSPLHF.

The chain links TRBV11-1 to TRBJ2-3; 7 nucleotides agree with TRBD2. Germline V lookup: CDR1 SGHAT, CDR2 FQDESV (reference sequence). The CDR3 is 15 residues long. V was pared by 8 bases and J by 0 bases, with 8 bases of the junction left unmatched. The CDR3 bases are TGTGCCAGCGGCCTCCGGGGGGAAAGCACAGATACGCAGTATTTT. Its protein product is CASGLRGESTDTQYF.

The chain is built from TRBV6-6 and TRBJ2-1; possible D gene TRBD2, 6 bases. From germline, CDR1 is MNHNY and CDR2 SVGAGI (reference sequence). The CDR3 has 13 residues. Trimming took off 5 bases at V and 9 bases at J, with 14 bases between the two ends. The chain's CDR3 is CASSTVEGSEQFF. CDR3 coding DNA: TGTGCCAGCAGTACGGTGGAGGGGTCTGAGCAGTTCTTC.

This clone came up once. The chain carries TRBV9 and TRBJ2-3; a weak D match, TRBD2 (7 bases). The V end lost 0 bases, the J end lost 3 bases, and 14 bases lay between the germline ends. The CDR3 has 16 amino acids. Looked up from germline, CDR1 is SGDLS and CDR2 is YYNGEE. The CDR3 DNA is TGTGCCAGCAGCGTAGGAGAGGGGGGGCTAACAGATACGCAGTATTTT. This encodes CASSVGEGGLTDTQYF.

The chain employs TRBV27 and TRBJ2-1; D gene uncertain. Germline V CDR1 and CDR2: MNHEY, SMNVEV (reference sequence). This CDR3 comprises 16 residues. V shed 3 bases and J shed 9 bases, with 21 bases lying between them. The DNA of the CDR3 is TGTGCCAGCAGTTTTTTAATAAGCGTCCCGCTGGGTGAGCAGTTCTTC. Translating it yields CASSFLISVPLGEQFF.

This chain connects TRBV6-5 to TRBJ2-5, with a tentative D call TRBD1 (6 bases). Germline V lookup: CDR1 MNHEY, CDR2 SVGAGI. This CDR3 spans 14 amino acids. V was trimmed by 5 bases and J by 2 bases, leaving 12 bases between them. Written as DNA, the CDR3 is TGTGCCAGCAGTCAGGGGACGACACAAGAGACCCAGTACTTC. Translation gives CASSQGTTQETQYF.

The chain carries TRBV10-2 and TRBJ2-3; a weak D match, TRBD1 (6 bases). Deletions cut 3 bases from V and 5 bases from J, with 24 bases between. Germline lookup yields CDR1 WSHSY and CDR2 SAAADI. CDR3 length: 18 residues. CDR3: CASSDPTISWGRKDTQYF. In DNA, the CDR3 is TGCGCCAGCAGTGATCCAACCATTAGCTGGGGGCGAAAAGATACGCAGTATTTT.

V is TRBV27 and J is TRBJ2-7; D is possibly TRBD2 (6 bases). CDR1 is MNHEY and CDR2 is SMNVEV in the germline V gene (reference sequence). V was clipped by 8 bases and J by 1 base, with 9 bases between them. This CDR3 has 12 residues. CDR3 DNA sequence: TGTGCCAGCTCGGGACTTTCCTACGAGCAGTACTTC. Protein sequence: CASSGLSYEQYF.

The CDR3 region has the DNA TGTGCCAGTAGGATCTCCGGGGGGCCCTACGAGCAGTACTTC. It specifies CASRISGGPYEQYF. V usage is TRBV19 and J usage is TRBJ2-7; the D gene is possibly TRBD2 (7 bases). This CDR3 contains 14 residues. Germline lookup yields CDR1 LNHDA and CDR2 SQIVND (reference sequence). Trimming stripped 6 bases from V and 2 bases from J, with 14 bases between.

The CDR3 spells CASSLSGTDTQYF. As DNA, the CDR3 is TGTGCCAGCAGTTTATCCGGTACAGATACGCAGTATTTT. This chain uses TRBV27 with TRBJ2-3; D is unclear. The ends were cut back, 0 bases at V and 3 bases at J, with 4 bases in the middle. The germline V gene has CDR1 MNHEY and CDR2 SMNVEV (reference sequence). The CDR3 contains 13 residues.

The gene calls are TRBV5-1 and TRBJ2-5; 9 nucleotides match TRBD2. Germline V CDR1 and CDR2: SGHRS, YFSETQ. The junction had 7 bases not matched to a gene; V was cut back by 5 bases and J by 5 bases. The CDR3 loop spans 14 amino acids. Written as DNA, the CDR3 is TGCGCCAGCAGAGATGCGGGGGGGCGGGAGACCCAGTACTTC. This gives the protein CASRDAGGRETQYF.

The CDR3: CASSQEGAKNIQYF. The CDR3 coding sequence is TGCGCCAGCAGCCAAGAAGGAGCCAAAAACATTCAGTACTTC. V gene TRBV4-1 combines with J gene TRBJ2-4; no reliable D call. This CDR3 comprises 14 residues. Between the trimmed V and J ends, which lost 0 bases and 0 bases, there was a span of 3 bases. In germline, CDR1 is MGHRA, CDR2 YSYEKL.

The chain uses TRBV9 and TRBJ2-7; possibly TRBD1 for D (6 bases). V lost 1 base and J lost 2, with 10 bases in between. CDR1 SGDLS and CDR2 YYNGEE come from the germline V gene. The CDR3 has 14 amino acids. The CDR3 sequence: CASSVPGTTYEQYF. Written as DNA, the CDR3 is TGTGCCAGCAGCGTACCCGGGACAACCTACGAGCAGTACTTC.

This chain uses TRBV7-3 with TRBJ2-7; D possibly corresponds to TRBD2 (6 bases). Germline CDR1 and CDR2: SGHTA and FQGTGA. V lost 4 bases, J lost 9 bases, and 19 bases lay in between. This CDR3 is 14 amino acids long. DNA for the CDR3: TGTGCCAGCAGCTCCGATGGAGGGTCTTCATCGCAGTACTTC. It yields the protein CASSSDGGSSSQYF.

The chain recombines TRBV6-6 with TRBJ2-7; a weak D match, TRBD1 (6 bases). Germline V gene sequence: CDR1 MNHNY, CDR2 SVGAGI (reference sequence). This CDR3 has 14 residues. V lost 2 bases and J lost 0, with 8 bases in between. CDR3 protein: CASSYVDSSYEQYF. The CDR3 nucleotides are TGTGCCAGCAGTTACGTGGACAGCTCCTACGAGCAGTACTTC.

This clone has just one count. V gene TRBV15 combines with J gene TRBJ2-5; TRBD2 might be the D (6 bases). Germline V lookup: CDR1 LNHNV, CDR2 YYDKDF (reference sequence). CDR3 length: 15 amino acids. V was trimmed by 1 base and J by 5 bases, leaving 14 bases between them. The CDR3 loop is CATSRGRRESETQYF. CDR3 nucleotides: TGTGCCACCAGCAGAGGACGGAGGGAGTCCGAGACCCAGTACTTC.

This clone was seen once. This sequence joins TRBV28 and TRBJ1-1; tentatively, D is TRBD1 (6 bases). CDR3 length: 13 residues. Trimming took off 4 bases at V and 7 bases at J, with 13 bases between the two ends. Germline V gene lookup returns CDR1 MDHEN and CDR2 SYDVKM. The CDR3 bases are TGTGCCAGCAGTTCCACAGGGTACGGTGAAGCTTTCTTT. It encodes CASSSTGYGEAFF.

This sequence joins TRBV28 and TRBJ1-1; D is possibly TRBD1 (6 bases). Trimming removed 3 bases from V and 5 bases from J, with 13 bases in between. The CDR3 spans 14 residues. Germline lookup yields CDR1 MDHEN and CDR2 SYDVKM. The CDR3 region has the DNA TGTGCCAGCAGTTTGAAAGGGGGATGGACTGAAGCTTTCTTT. This translates into CASSLKGGWTEAFF.

This sequence joins TRBV11-2 and TRBJ2-3; D may be TRBD2 (5 bases). Germline V gene data show CDR1 as SGHAT and CDR2 as FQNNGV. This CDR3 region has 15 residues. V lost 3 bases and J lost 0, with 10 bases in between. CDR3: CASSFFGGSTDTQYF. The CDR3, as DNA: TGTGCCAGCAGCTTCTTCGGCGGGAGCACAGATACGCAGTATTTT.